This is a list of T cell receptor beta chains from one sample in a study of CXCR3-negative and CXCR3-positive naive CD8 T cells. Following a re-call of the 5' RACE reads, TCRdb has one entry per CDR3 protein and lacks DNA. Recorded here are around 8,600 distinct CDR3 sequences; the top ten clones represent 1.5% to 2.5%. Sequencing was carried out using naive CXCR3+ CD8+ T cells from blood. The receptors were gathered from a human donor in good health. Some clones in this sample may be carry-over from other donors' samples. The CDR3 runs from the conserved cysteine through the conserved F or W. Expanded clones are given a class, and other clones once, few, many or no size at all.

>TRBV10-3|TRBJ2-7|NA|15
CAMSTYRDSSVEQYF
>TRBV21-1|TRBJ2-3|NA|16
CASTPGDGTGTDTQYF
>TRBV29-1|TRBJ2-1|NA|13
CSVEPSGENEQFF
>TRBV6-5|TRBJ1-1|NA|16
CASSFSRLGGNTEAFF
>TRBV2|TRBJ2-1|NA|16
CASSEFSGGSYNEQFF
>TRBV20-1|TRBJ2-1|NA|16
CSASGLAGGPYNEQFF
>TRBV2|TRBJ1-5|NA|13
CASSVTGNQPQHF
>TRBV10-1|TRBJ2-3|NA|15
CASSEMRGGADTQYF
>TRBV29-1|TRBJ2-7|medium-sized|13
CSVVGVTNYEQYF
>TRBV29-1|TRBJ1-1|medium-sized|15
CSVEDWTGGLREAFF
>TRBV20-1|TRBJ2-7|medium-sized|13
CSARTRTGYEQYF
>TRBV20-1|TRBJ1-3|medium-sized|17
CSATLLESGYSGNTIYF
>TRBV27|TRBJ2-1|NA|12
CASRSLDNEQFF
>TRBV7-6|TRBJ2-7|NA|15
CASSLIRGSSYEQYF
>TRBV7-8|TRBJ1-1|NA|13
CASSLAGLTEAFF
>TRBV13|TRBJ2-7|medium-sized|12
CASSLSIYEQYF
>TRBV11-2|TRBJ1-2|NA|16
CASSLDAVERDYGYTF
>TRBV3-1|TRBJ2-2|medium-sized|16
CASSQDGFRDTGELFF
>TRBV19|TRBJ1-5|NA|14
CASSIHDLFLPQHF
>TRBV2|TRBJ2-7|NA|15
CAIIKPTSGRNEQYF
>TRBV20-1|TRBJ2-1|medium-sized|15
CSARSLGTRGNEQFF
>TRBV3-1|TRBJ1-5|medium-sized|15
CASSQDSGWDQPQHF
>TRBV28|TRBJ2-1|NA|15
CASSLGLGGPNEQFF
>TRBV13|TRBJ1-2|NA|16
CASSLRSAGHLYGYTF
>TRBV28|TRBJ2-7|medium-sized|13
CASSPGRTYEQYF
>TRBV7-2|TRBJ1-2|medium-sized|16
CASSSWDRGANYGYTF
>TRBV29-1|TRBJ2-2|NA|12
CSVFRATGELFF
>TRBV29-1|TRBJ2-7|NA|14
CSVERRGSVYEQYF
>TRBV15|TRBJ2-1|medium-sized|14
CATSRTSGNNEQFF
>TRBV20-1|TRBJ2-6|NA|19
CSARDLFTSASSGANVLTF
>TRBV12-3/TRBV12-4|TRBJ2-7|NA|13
CASRPEDSYEQYF
>TRBV7-9|TRBJ1-2|NA|16
CASSFALDRSNYGYTF
>TRBV30|TRBJ1-1|NA|12
CAWTYPAGEAFF
>TRBV9|TRBJ1-1|NA|16
CASSAKPTPLNTEAFF
>TRBV7-8|TRBJ2-1|medium-sized|16
CASSLGGLAAYNEQFF
>TRBV5-1|TRBJ2-7|NA|18
CASSLGLLEGTAAYEQYF
>TRBV20-1|TRBJ1-1|medium-sized|14
CSAPKDRGLPEAFF
>TRBV10-3|TRBJ2-3|medium-sized|15
CAIRTWRGGTDTQYF
>TRBV13|TRBJ1-2|NA|14
CASSWGQGNYGYTF
>TRBV29-1|TRBJ2-7|NA|13
CSVGEDGADEQYF
>TRBV29-1|TRBJ1-1|medium-sized|12
CSVLDENTEAFF
>TRBV12-3/TRBV12-4|TRBJ1-1|NA|16
CASRETGAPLNTEAFF
>TRBV14|TRBJ1-1|medium-sized|17
CASSQLYAGTENTEAFF
>TRBV25-1|TRBJ1-5|NA|14
CASQDGYSNQPQHF
>TRBV3-1|TRBJ2-1|medium-sized|18
CASSQALGGEGPYNEQFF
>TRBV10-1|TRBJ2-7|NA|16
CASSDSDGLSSYEQYF
>TRBV28|TRBJ2-7|NA|14
CASTPGGLADEQYF
>TRBV7-9|TRBJ2-7|NA|14
CASSFTGPTYEQYF
>TRBV14|TRBJ2-5|NA|13
CASSRAFRETQYF
>TRBV2|TRBJ2-7|NA|12
CASSVGFYEQYF
>TRBV28|TRBJ2-2|medium-sized|11
CASSFGTKLFF
>TRBV29-1|TRBJ1-2|NA|11
CSVAQGSGYTF
>TRBV29-1|TRBJ2-2|NA|14
CSVEGLWNTGELFF
>TRBV24-1|TRBJ2-1|medium-sized|17
CATSDFERGSSYNEQFF
>TRBV12-3/TRBV12-4|TRBJ2-2|medium-sized|15
CASSLYAGAGGELFF
>TRBV29-1|TRBJ2-3|NA|17
CSVSGTTRGASTDTQYF
>TRBV29-1|TRBJ2-1|NA|16
CSVEDPGTSGSFEQFF